These T cell receptor beta chains were read from a single sample in a study of metastatic and nonmetastatic thyroid tumors. With MiXCR, TCRdb called clones anew from the PCR reads. The table records roughly 81,000 clones, 8% to 9.5% of them present only once. Material: blood. The receptors come from a female donor with papillary thyroid cancer or a benign thyroid nodule (not recorded which). Some clones in this sample may be carry-over from other donors' samples. Each CDR3 is given without its conserved first and last residue. Each record gives: V gene, J gene, CDR3 length, CDR3 protein.

V gene: TRBV6-4; J gene: TRBJ1-6; CDR3 length: 12; CDR3 protein: ASSDSIRLASPN
V gene: TRBV20-1; J gene: TRBJ1-5; CDR3 length: 12; CDR3 protein: SARDRQGGKPQH
V gene: TRBV4-1; J gene: TRBJ1-3; CDR3 length: 13; CDR3 protein: ASSGGGAAGNTIY
V gene: TRBV6-1; J gene: TRBJ1-1; CDR3 length: 11; CDR3 protein: ATQGQGRTEAF
V gene: TRBV7-2; J gene: TRBJ2-2; CDR3 length: 13; CDR3 protein: ASSLAMGNTGELF
V gene: TRBV15; J gene: TRBJ2-5; CDR3 length: 17; CDR3 protein: ATSRVPPLTGINEETQY
V gene: TRBV12-3/TRBV12-4; J gene: TRBJ1-2; CDR3 length: 11; CDR3 protein: ASSLANGVGYT
V gene: TRBV6-1; J gene: TRBJ2-2; CDR3 length: 11; CDR3 protein: ASKGGNTGELF
V gene: TRBV7-2; J gene: TRBJ1-2; CDR3 length: 9; CDR3 protein: ASSLASGYT
V gene: TRBV5-1; J gene: TRBJ2-1; CDR3 length: 14; CDR3 protein: ASSLSGLSSYNEQF
V gene: TRBV24-1; J gene: TRBJ1-6; CDR3 length: 15; CDR3 protein: ATSEGRDREDNSPLH
V gene: TRBV2; J gene: TRBJ1-6; CDR3 length: 12; CDR3 protein: ASRQGAGPLTLH
V gene: TRBV11-1; J gene: TRBJ1-3; CDR3 length: 14; CDR3 protein: ASSSSGTGTGNTIY
V gene: TRBV29-1; J gene: TRBJ2-1; CDR3 length: 12; CDR3 protein: STTGAGGPNEQF
V gene: TRBV18; J gene: TRBJ1-5; CDR3 length: 11; CDR3 protein: ASSSGTSQPQH
V gene: TRBV4-2; J gene: TRBJ2-5; CDR3 length: 13; CDR3 protein: ASSQGRAVEETQY
V gene: TRBV6-1; J gene: TRBJ2-7; CDR3 length: 11; CDR3 protein: ASSQTTGYEQY
V gene: TRBV2; J gene: TRBJ1-2; CDR3 length: 11; CDR3 protein: ASSELRSYGYT
V gene: TRBV10-3; J gene: TRBJ1-6; CDR3 length: 11; CDR3 protein: AISSAQNSPLH
V gene: TRBV2; J gene: TRBJ2-1; CDR3 length: 9; CDR3 protein: ASSETLDEF
V gene: TRBV12-3/TRBV12-4; J gene: TRBJ1-4; CDR3 length: 10; CDR3 protein: ASSLKGEKLF
V gene: TRBV10-3; J gene: TRBJ1-5; CDR3 length: 12; CDR3 protein: AISESGWGRPQH
V gene: TRBV9; J gene: TRBJ2-2; CDR3 length: 16; CDR3 protein: ASSVGILAGGPGGELF
V gene: TRBV28; J gene: TRBJ2-3; CDR3 length: 12; CDR3 protein: ASSPGYSTDTQY
V gene: TRBV10-3; J gene: TRBJ2-3; CDR3 length: 14; CDR3 protein: AISESLAGVTDMQY
V gene: TRBV18; J gene: TRBJ1-1; CDR3 length: 14; CDR3 protein: ASSPLDRDRNTEAF
V gene: TRBV7-9; J gene: TRBJ1-1; CDR3 length: 13; CDR3 protein: ASSLAPRRNTEAF
V gene: TRBV18; J gene: TRBJ2-1; CDR3 length: 11; CDR3 protein: ATRGYNDNEQF
V gene: TRBV5-4; J gene: TRBJ2-1; CDR3 length: 13; CDR3 protein: ASSFLAGPGNEQF
V gene: TRBV5-1; J gene: TRBJ1-1; CDR3 length: 12; CDR3 protein: ASSGATDNTEAF
V gene: TRBV3-1; J gene: TRBJ2-7; CDR3 length: 12; CDR3 protein: ASSQAKTPGEQY
V gene: TRBV6-1; J gene: TRBJ2-7; CDR3 length: 14; CDR3 protein: ASRRKPTGGEGEQY
V gene: TRBV5-6; J gene: TRBJ2-7; CDR3 length: 9; CDR3 protein: ASSYGYEQY
V gene: TRBV24-1; J gene: TRBJ1-5; CDR3 length: 14; CDR3 protein: ATIRPSGQLNQPQH
V gene: TRBV7-2; J gene: TRBJ1-5; CDR3 length: 14; CDR3 protein: ASSLGVSSSNQPQH
V gene: TRBV7-2; J gene: TRBJ1-1; CDR3 length: 12; CDR3 protein: ASSPDRANTEAF
V gene: TRBV18; J gene: TRBJ1-3; CDR3 length: 12; CDR3 protein: ASSPRDSGNTIY
V gene: TRBV7-9; J gene: TRBJ2-7; CDR3 length: 12; CDR3 protein: ASSLTPPGYEQY
V gene: TRBV20-1; J gene: TRBJ2-1; CDR3 length: 14; CDR3 protein: SAIARDYPRGNEQF
V gene: TRBV4-2; J gene: TRBJ2-5; CDR3 length: 13; CDR3 protein: ASSQVRGLGETQY
V gene: TRBV6-4; J gene: TRBJ1-2; CDR3 length: 13; CDR3 protein: ASRYIGQTNYGYT
V gene: TRBV10-3; J gene: TRBJ2-1; CDR3 length: 12; CDR3 protein: AISESWPYNEQF
V gene: TRBV5-1; J gene: TRBJ1-6; CDR3 length: 15; CDR3 protein: ASSSEGGAPNNSPLH
V gene: TRBV28; J gene: TRBJ2-7; CDR3 length: 11; CDR3 protein: ASSLGRGSEQY
V gene: TRBV6-1; J gene: TRBJ1-6; CDR3 length: 13; CDR3 protein: ASSDDWGRNSPLH
V gene: TRBV30; J gene: TRBJ2-4; CDR3 length: 10; CDR3 protein: AWSLAKNIQY
V gene: TRBV27; J gene: TRBJ2-7; CDR3 length: 12; CDR3 protein: ATSDGQAGYEQY
V gene: TRBV5-1; J gene: TRBJ1-1; CDR3 length: 10; CDR3 protein: ASSLEGSGAF